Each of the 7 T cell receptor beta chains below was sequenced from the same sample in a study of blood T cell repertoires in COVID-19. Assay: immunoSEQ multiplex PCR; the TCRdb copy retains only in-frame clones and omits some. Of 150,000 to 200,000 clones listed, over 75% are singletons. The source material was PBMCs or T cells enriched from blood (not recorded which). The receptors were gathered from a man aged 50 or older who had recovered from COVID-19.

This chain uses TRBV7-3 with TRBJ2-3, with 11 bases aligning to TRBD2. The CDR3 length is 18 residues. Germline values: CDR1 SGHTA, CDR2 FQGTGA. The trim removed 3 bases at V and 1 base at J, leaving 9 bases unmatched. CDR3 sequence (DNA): TGTGCCAGCAGCTTGGGTCTAGCGGGAGGTAGGGGCACAGATACGCAGTATTTT. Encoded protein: CASSLGLAGGRGTDTQYF.

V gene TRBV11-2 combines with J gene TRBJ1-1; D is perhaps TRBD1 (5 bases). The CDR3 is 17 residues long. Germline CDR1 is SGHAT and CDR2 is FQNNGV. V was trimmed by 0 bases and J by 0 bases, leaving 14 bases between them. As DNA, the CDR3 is TGTGCCAGCAGCTTAGACCTACTAAAGGGGATGAACACTGAAGCTTTCTTT. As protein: CASSLDLLKGMNTEAFF.

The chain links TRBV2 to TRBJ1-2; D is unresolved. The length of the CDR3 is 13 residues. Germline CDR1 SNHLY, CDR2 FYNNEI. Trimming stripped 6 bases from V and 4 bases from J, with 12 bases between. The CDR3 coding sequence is TGTGCCAGCAGCCAACAGAGTCCCTATGGCTACACCTTC. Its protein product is CASSQQSPYGYTF.

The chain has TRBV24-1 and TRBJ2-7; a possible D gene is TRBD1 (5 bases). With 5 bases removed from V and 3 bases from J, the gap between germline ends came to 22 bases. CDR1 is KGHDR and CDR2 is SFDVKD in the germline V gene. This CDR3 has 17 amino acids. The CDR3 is CATSALVKGDLIYEQYF. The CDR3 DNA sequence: TGTGCCACCAGTGCCCTCGTAAAAGGGGATCTTATCTACGAGCAGTACTTC.

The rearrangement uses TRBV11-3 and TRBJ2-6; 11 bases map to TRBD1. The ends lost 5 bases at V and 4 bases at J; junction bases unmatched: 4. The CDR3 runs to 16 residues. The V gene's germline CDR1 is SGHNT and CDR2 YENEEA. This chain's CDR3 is CASSHGQGAGANVLTF. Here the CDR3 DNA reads TGTGCCAGCAGCCATGGACAGGGGGCAGGGGCCAACGTCCTGACTTTC. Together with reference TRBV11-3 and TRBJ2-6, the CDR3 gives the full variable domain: EAGVVQSPRYKIIEKKQPVAFWCNPISGHNTLYWYLQNLGQGPELLIRYENEEAVDDSQLPKDRFSAERLKGVDSTLKIQPAELGDSAVYLCASSHGQGAGANVLTFGAGSRLTVL.

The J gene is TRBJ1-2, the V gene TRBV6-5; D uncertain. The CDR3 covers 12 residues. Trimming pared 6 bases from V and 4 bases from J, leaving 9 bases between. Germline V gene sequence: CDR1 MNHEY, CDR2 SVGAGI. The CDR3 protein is CASSQRGYGYTF. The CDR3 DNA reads TGTGCCAGCAGCCAACGGGGCTATGGCTACACCTTC.

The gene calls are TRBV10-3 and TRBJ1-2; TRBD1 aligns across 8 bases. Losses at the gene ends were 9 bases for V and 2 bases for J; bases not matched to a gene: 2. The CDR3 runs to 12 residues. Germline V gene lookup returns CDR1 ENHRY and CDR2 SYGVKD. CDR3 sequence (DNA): TGTGCCATGGGGGACAGGAACTATGGCTACACCTTC. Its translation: CAMGDRNYGYTF.